The TCR beta chain described here comes from a study of neurological immune-mediated disorders. From the 5' RACE reads, TCRdb called clonotypes with MiXCR, one entry per CDR3 protein. The repertoire consists of fewer than 20,000 distinct CDR3 sequences, with about 15% occurring once and the leading ten covering 6% to 8.5%. This clonotype was detected ten times or more. Antigen specificity is unknown. Each sorted-subset library came from 750,000 to 1,000,000 CD4+ or CD8+ T cells. The germline V gene encodes CDR1 SGHRS and CDR2 YFSETQ. This CDR3 spans 16 amino acids. V was clipped by 3 bases and J by 8 bases; unmatched bases: 10. Study-level findings and limits: Expanded clones shared no identical CDR3 amino acid sequences across subjects, which suggested private TCR-beta repertoires in all groups. The greatest TCR clonal expansion occurred in HTLV-1-associated myelopathy and the least in multiple sclerosis, which fell below healthy controls.

The TCR comes from a woman aged 60-70 years with HTLV-1-associated myelopathy (HAM/TSP). Sequenced input: CD4+ T cells from blood. The chain combines TRBV5-1 with TRBJ2-1; 11 bases line up with TRBD2. CDR3 sequence (DNA): TGCGCCAGCAGCTCACTAGCGGGAGACCTAAGCGATGAGCAGTTCTTC. Amino acid sequence: CASSSLAGDLSDEQFF.